The 11 T cell receptor beta chains listed next were all sequenced from one sample in a study of T cells in women clearing cervical HPV infection. Produced via immunoSEQ multiplex PCR; TCRdb's table is partial and in-frame only. The sample has 34,000 or so clones, and its top ten clones hold around 4%. Specimen: blood buffy coat. The receptors originated from a woman aged 18-70 years with a cervical HPV16 infection that either progressed to CIN3+ or cleared (not recorded which).

On this clone: The read is 3 residues too short to cover the CDR3 end, so that end is filled in from the germline J gene. V is TRBV19 and J is TRBJ2-7, with 7 bases fitting TRBD1. Germline-derived CDR1 and CDR2 are LNHDA and SQIVND (reference sequence). The CDR3 sequence is 16 residues long. V trimming: 5 bases; J trimming: 2 bases; junction bases outside the gene matches: 12. The CDR3 protein is CASSDLLGDRAYEQYF. The CDR3 DNA, read in part, is TGTGCCAGTAGTGATCTCTTGGGGGACAGAGCCTACGAG.

Turning to this clone: The CDR3 extends 3 residues past the end of the read, so its final part is completed from the germline J gene. The chain links TRBV5-1 to TRBJ2-7; D might be TRBD2 (5 bases). CDR1 is SGHRS, CDR2 YFSETQ, per germline. This CDR3 has 16 amino acids. V was pared by 0 bases and J by 0 bases, with 13 bases between. CDR3 amino acids: CASSLAITGDSYEQYF. The covered CDR3 bases are TGCGCCAGCAGCTTGGCCATCACCGGGGACTCCTACGAG.

Remarks on this clone: The sequence runs out 3 residues before the end of the CDR3; the remainder is reconstructed from the germline J gene. The chain couples TRBV5-1 to TRBJ1-1, with TRBD1 matching 7 bases. Germline V gives CDR1 SGHRS, CDR2 YFSETQ. This CDR3 region has 18 residues. V gave up 0 bases and J gave up 0 bases; unmatched junction bases: 11. CDR3 in amino acids: CASSLGSGGRRVNTEAFF. Partial CDR3 DNA: TGCGCCAGCAGCTTGGGTTCAGGGGGACGAAGGGTGAACACTGAA.

Points on this clone: The CDR3 end falls 3 residues outside the read, so it is completed with the germline J gene. The chain employs TRBV30 and TRBJ2-2, with 9 nucleotides matching TRBD1. Germline CDR1 GTSNPN, CDR2 SVGIG (reference sequence). The CDR3 sequence is 15 residues long. The CDR3 loop reads CAWSNRQGGKEKLFF. The sequenced CDR3 bases are TGTGCCTGGAGTAATAGACAGGGGGGGAAAGAAAAG.

A word on this clone: The read ends 3 residues before the CDR3 terminus; that terminus is restored from the germline J gene. This chain joins TRBV2 and TRBJ1-4, with D hard to call. The CDR3 loop spans 16 amino acids. V lost 3 bases to trimming and J lost 4 bases, with 15 bases between them. Germline V gene data show CDR1 as SNHLY and CDR2 as FYNNEI. CDR3 DNA, as far as it was read: TGTGCCAGCAGTGACTTAGCGACTGTTATTAATGAAAAA. As protein: CASSDLATVINEK. The full-length CDR3 reads as CASSDLATVINEKLFF.

About this clone: The read terminates 3 residues before the CDR3 end, so the remaining end is supplied by the germline J gene. The chain carries TRBV19 and TRBJ1-2; D uncertain. Germline CDR1 is LNHDA and CDR2 is SQIVND (reference sequence). This CDR3 has 19 residues. The CDR3 DNA, read in part, is TGTGCCAGTAGCCCCGGACGGGGATGGCGCCGGAGCCCTAACAATGAC. This translates into CASSPGRGWRRSPNND. The CDR3 in full is CASSPGRGWRRSPNNDYTF.

As to this clone: From the germline J gene comes the end of the CDR3, since the read stops 3 residues before it. This chain uses TRBV30 with TRBJ1-2; D remains unclear. This CDR3 has 11 amino acids. CDR1 is GTSNPN, CDR2 SVGIG, per germline (reference sequence). Trimming removed 1 base at V and 7 bases at J, with 7 bases between. CDR3 DNA (partial): TGTGCCTGGAGTGCCACGGGTGGC. Its translation: CAWSATGG. The complete CDR3 protein is CAWSATGGYTF.

On this clone itself: The read finishes 3 residues shy of the CDR3 end, and the germline J gene is used to complete it. The chain recombines TRBV30 with TRBJ1-2; 7 nucleotides match TRBD1. The CDR3 runs 15 residues. CDR1 GTSNPN and CDR2 SVGIG come from the germline V gene (reference sequence). The covered CDR3 bases are TGTGCCTGGAGTCCTCAGGACAGGCAGACCTACGAC. This translates into CAWSPQDRQTYD. The CDR3 as a whole reads CAWSPQDRQTYDYTF.

Remarks on this clone: With the read ending 3 residues before the CDR3 end, the germline J gene is used to fill in that end. The chain employs TRBV7-7 and TRBJ2-5; TRBD1 matches 10 bases. The germline CDR1 and CDR2 sequences are SSHAT and FNYEAQ (reference sequence). The CDR3 loop spans 14 amino acids. V was clipped by 5 bases and J by 3 bases; unmatched bases: 3. The chain's CDR3 is CASSIGTGEETQYF. Incomplete CDR3 DNA: TGTGCCAGCAGCATCGGGACAGGGGAAGAGACC.

The sequenced CDR3 bases are TGTGCCAGTAGTATTAGGGGCACAGGGGCTAACTATGGC. Protein product: CASSIRGTGANYG. The CDR3 in its entirety is CASSIRGTGANYGYTF. This chain uses TRBV19 with TRBJ1-2, with TRBD1 identical over 7 bases. Sequencing ends 3 residues short of the CDR3 end; the germline J gene provides the rest. The CDR3 extends over 16 amino acids. J gave up 0 bases and V 3 bases, and 7 bases lay outside the gene matches. Germline CDR1 is LNHDA and CDR2 is SQIVND (reference sequence).

As concerns this clone: The read ends 3 residues shy of where the CDR3 ends; the end is completed using the germline J gene. V usage is TRBV6-2 or TRBV6-3 and J usage is TRBJ2-7; maybe TRBD1 (6 bases). Germline CDR1 and CDR2: MNHEY and SVGEGT. The CDR3 length is 13 residues. The ends were cut back, 6 bases at V and 4 bases at J, with 13 bases in the middle. CDR3 region: CASRLDSRYEQYF. The part of the CDR3 DNA that was read is TGTGCCAGCAGGCTGGACAGCCGGTACGAG.